The present TCR beta chain was sequenced within a study of T cells in Graves' hyperthyroidism and ophthalmopathy. The junction had 9 bases not matched to a gene; V was cut back by 5 bases and J by 0 bases. Germline CDR1 SGHAT, CDR2 FQNNGV. This CDR3 comprises 17 residues. The table lists this clonotype with many counts. Template material for amplifying TCR beta CDR3 regions consisted of RNA transcripts. The study used the HTBI primer set for a first-round RT-PCR of the TCR CDR3. MiXCR was run by TCRdb on the multiplex PCR reads, yielding one entry per CDR3 protein. Here the sample spans hundreds of thousands of distinct CDR3 sequences, about an eighth being singletons.

The chain uses TRBV11-2 and TRBJ2-1; TRBD1 matches 8 bases. The clonotype comes from a middle-aged woman with Graves' ophthalmopathy. Sequencing was done on a sample of blood. CDR3 sequence: CASSRDGDRSSYNEQFF. The CDR3 DNA is TGTGCCAGCAGCCGGGACGGGGACAGGAGCTCCTACAATGAGCAGTTCTTC.